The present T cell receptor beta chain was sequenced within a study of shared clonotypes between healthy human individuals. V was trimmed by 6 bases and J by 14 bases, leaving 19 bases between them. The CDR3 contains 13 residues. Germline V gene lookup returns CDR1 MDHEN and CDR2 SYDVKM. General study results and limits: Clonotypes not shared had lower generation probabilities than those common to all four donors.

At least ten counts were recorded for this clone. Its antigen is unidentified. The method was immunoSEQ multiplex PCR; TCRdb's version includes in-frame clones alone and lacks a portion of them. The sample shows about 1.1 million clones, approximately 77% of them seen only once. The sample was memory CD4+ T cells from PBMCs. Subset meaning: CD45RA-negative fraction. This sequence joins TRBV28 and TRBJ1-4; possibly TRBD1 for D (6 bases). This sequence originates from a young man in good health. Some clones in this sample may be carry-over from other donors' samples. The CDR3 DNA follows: TGTGCCAGCAGCCGCCCCCGGGACACAGGTCTGTTTTTT. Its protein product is CASSRPRDTGLFF. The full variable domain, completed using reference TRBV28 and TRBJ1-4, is DVKVTQSSRYLVKRTGEKVFLECVQDMDHENMFWYRQDPGLGLRLIYFSYDVKMKEKGDIPEGYSVSREKKERFSLILESASTNQTSMYLCASSRPRDTGLFFGSGTQLSVL.